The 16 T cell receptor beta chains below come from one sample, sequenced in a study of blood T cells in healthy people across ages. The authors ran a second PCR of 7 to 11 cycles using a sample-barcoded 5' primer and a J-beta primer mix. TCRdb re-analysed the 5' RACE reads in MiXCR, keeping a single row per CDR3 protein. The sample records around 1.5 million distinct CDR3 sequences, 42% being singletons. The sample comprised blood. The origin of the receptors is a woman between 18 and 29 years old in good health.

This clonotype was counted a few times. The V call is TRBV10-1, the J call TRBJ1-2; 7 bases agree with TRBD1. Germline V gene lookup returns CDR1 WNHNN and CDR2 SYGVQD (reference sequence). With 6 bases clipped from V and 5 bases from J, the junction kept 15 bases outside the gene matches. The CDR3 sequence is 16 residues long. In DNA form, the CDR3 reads TGCGCCAGCAGACGACAGGGCCCCCAAACGTATTATGGCTACACCTTC. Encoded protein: CASRRQGPQTYYGYTF.

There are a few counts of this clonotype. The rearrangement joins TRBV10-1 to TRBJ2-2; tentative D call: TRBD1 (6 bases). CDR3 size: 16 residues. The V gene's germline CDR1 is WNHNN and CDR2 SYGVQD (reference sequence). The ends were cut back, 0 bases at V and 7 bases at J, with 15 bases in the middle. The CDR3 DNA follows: TGCGCCAGCAGTGAGTCTGGCACAGGGATTCGCGGGGAGCTGTTTTTT. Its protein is CASSESGTGIRGELFF.

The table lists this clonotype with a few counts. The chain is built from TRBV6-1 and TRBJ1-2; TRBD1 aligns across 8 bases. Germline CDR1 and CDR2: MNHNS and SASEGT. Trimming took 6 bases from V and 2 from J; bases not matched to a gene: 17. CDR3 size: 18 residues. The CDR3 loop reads CASSPVTGGLLSNYGYTF. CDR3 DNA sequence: TGTGCCAGCAGCCCTGTAACAGGGGGACTTTTATCCAACTATGGCTACACCTTC.

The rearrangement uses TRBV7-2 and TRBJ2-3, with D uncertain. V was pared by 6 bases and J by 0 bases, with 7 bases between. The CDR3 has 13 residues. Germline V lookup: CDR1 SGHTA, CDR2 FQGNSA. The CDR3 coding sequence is TGTGCCAGCAGGAGCCTCAGCACAGATACGCAGTATTTT. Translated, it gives CASRSLSTDTQYF. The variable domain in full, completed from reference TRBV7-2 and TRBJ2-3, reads GAGVSQSPSNKVTEKGKDVELRCDPISGHTALYWYRQSLGQGLEFLIYFQGNSAPDKSGLPSDRFSAERTGGSVSTLTIQRTQQEDSAVYLCASRSLSTDTQYFGPGTRLTVL.

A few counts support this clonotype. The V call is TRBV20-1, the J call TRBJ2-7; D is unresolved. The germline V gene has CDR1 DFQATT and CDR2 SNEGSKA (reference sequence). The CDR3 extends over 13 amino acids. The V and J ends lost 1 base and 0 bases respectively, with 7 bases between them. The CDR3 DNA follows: TGCAGTGCTAGAGGGACCCTCTCCTACGAGCAGTACTTC. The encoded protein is CSARGTLSYEQYF.

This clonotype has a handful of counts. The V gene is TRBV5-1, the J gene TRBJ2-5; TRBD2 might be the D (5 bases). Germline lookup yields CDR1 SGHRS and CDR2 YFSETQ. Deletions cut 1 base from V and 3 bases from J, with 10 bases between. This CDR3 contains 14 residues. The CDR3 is CASSLSIGEETQYF. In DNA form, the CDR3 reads TGCGCCAGCAGCTTGTCGATCGGGGAAGAGACCCAGTACTTC.

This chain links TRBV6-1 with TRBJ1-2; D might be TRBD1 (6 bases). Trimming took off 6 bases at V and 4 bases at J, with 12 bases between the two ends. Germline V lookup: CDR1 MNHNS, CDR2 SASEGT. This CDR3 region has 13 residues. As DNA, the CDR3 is TGTGCCAGCAGCCACGGACAGCTCTATGGCTACACCTTC. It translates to CASSHGQLYGYTF.

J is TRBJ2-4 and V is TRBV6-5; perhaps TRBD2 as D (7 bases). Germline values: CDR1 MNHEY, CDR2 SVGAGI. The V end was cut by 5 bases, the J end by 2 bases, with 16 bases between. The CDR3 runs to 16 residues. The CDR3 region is CASSPGRGGSKNIQYF. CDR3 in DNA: TGTGCCAGCAGTCCAGGGAGGGGGGGGTCCAAAAACATTCAGTACTTC.

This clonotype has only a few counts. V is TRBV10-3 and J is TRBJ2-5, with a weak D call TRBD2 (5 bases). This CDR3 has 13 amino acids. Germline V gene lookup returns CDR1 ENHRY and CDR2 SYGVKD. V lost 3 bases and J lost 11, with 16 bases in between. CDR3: CAISEAAGNEQYF. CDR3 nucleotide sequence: TGTGCCATCAGTGAAGCGGCGGGCAATGAGCAGTACTTC.

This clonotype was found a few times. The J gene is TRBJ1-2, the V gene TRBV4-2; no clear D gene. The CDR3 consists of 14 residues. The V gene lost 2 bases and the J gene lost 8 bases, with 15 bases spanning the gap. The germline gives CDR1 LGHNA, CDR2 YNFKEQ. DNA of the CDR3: TGTGCCAGCAGCCAACCTTCGGCGGGGAGAGGCTACACCTTC. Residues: CASSQPSAGRGYTF.

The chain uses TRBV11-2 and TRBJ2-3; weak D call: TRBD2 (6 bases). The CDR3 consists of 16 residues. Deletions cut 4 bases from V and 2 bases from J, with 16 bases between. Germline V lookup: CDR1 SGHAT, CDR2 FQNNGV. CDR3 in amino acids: CASSSLGTGLTDTQYF. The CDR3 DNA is TGTGCCAGCAGCTCCCTGGGTACGGGACTCACAGATACGCAGTATTTT.

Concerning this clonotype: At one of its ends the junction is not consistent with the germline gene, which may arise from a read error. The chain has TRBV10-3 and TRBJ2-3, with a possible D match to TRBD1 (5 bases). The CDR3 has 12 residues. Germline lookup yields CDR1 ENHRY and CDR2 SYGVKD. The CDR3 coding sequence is TGTGCCGTCAGAAGACAGACAGATACGCAGTATTTT. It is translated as CAVRRQTDTQYF.

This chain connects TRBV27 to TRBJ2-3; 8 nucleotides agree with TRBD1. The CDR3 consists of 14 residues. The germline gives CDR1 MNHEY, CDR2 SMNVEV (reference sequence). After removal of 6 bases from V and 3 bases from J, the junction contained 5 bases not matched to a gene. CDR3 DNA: TGTGCCAGCAGAGGGGACAGGTTAACAGATACGCAGTATTTT. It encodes CASRGDRLTDTQYF.

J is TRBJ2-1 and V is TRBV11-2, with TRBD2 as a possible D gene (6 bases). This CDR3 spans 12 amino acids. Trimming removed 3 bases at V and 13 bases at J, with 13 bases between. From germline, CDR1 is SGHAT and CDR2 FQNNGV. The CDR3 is CASSFWGETQFF. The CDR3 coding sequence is TGTGCCAGCAGCTTCTGGGGGGAGACCCAGTTCTTC. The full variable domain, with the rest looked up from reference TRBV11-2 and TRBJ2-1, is EAGVAQSPRYKIIEKRQSVAFWCNPISGHATLYWYQQILGQGPKLLIQFQNNGVVDDSQLPKDRFSAERLKGVDSTLKIQPAKLEDSAVYLCASSFWGETQFFGPGTRLTVL.

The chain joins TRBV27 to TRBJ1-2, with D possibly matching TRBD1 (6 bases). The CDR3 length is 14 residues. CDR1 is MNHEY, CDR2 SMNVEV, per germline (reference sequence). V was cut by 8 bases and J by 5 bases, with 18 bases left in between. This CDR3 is CASRPPDSDYGYTF. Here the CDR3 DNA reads TGTGCCAGCCGTCCACCGGACAGTGATTATGGCTACACCTTC.

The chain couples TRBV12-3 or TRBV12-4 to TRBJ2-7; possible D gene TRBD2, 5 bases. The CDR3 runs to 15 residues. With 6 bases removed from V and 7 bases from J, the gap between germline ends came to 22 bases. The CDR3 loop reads CASSPNSGSSGEQYF. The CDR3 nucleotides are TGTGCCAGCAGCCCTAATTCGGGAAGCTCCGGGGAGCAGTACTTC.